This TCR beta chain appears in the sequencing data of a study of radiotherapy plus CTLA-4 blockade in lung cancer. Study-level points and caveats: Increased serum interferon-beta after radiation also reportedly predicted response strongly. Radiotherapy with ipilimumab was followed by blood expansion of tumor-derived clones.

Clones were sequenced by immunoSEQ multiplex PCR, and TCRdb holds only the in-frame ones, with some missing. The sample has around 72,000 clones; more than 75% are singletons. Concerning this clone itself: Its matching antigen is unknown.

Patients had chemo-refractory metastatic non-small-cell lung cancer and received focal radiation plus CTLA-4 blockade that used ipilimumab. The CDR3 has 12 amino acids. J was trimmed by 7 bases and V by 6 bases; bases with no gene match: 5. CDR1 and CDR2 from the germline V gene are SQVTM and ANQGSEA. The starting material was peripheral blood, obtained from a patient treated with radiotherapy plus ipilimumab. This receptor was obtained from a human donor with non-small cell lung cancer who had a complete response to radiotherapy plus ipilimumab. The chain has TRBV29-1 and TRBJ1-4; 7 positions agree with TRBD1. As DNA, the CDR3 is TGCAGCGTAGGGTACAGGGGTGAAAAACTGTTTTTT. Translating it yields CSVGYRGEKLFF.